The next 9 T cell receptor beta chains were all read from a single sample in a study of vaccination and CD4 T cells after COVID-19. Their recognized antigens are unknown. CD4+ T cells that had been cultured provided DNA sequenced with the Oncomine TCR Beta short-read assay. Genomic DNA was isolated from cultured CD4+ T cells. Via MiXCR, TCRdb re-called the PCR reads, giving one row per CDR3 protein. This table has about 9,100 distinct CDR3 sequences, 28% appearing once. Stated treatment: roughly 10-day PBMC culture with coronavirus spike peptide pools or control peptides (ViraFEST assay). An unexposed donor provided the CD4+ T cells, which were collected before the COVID-19 pandemic (2011-2018). The material sequenced was CD4+ T cells from blood, cultured in vitro. The receptors stem from a human donor in good health.

V and J are TRBV6-1 and TRBJ1-1, with 8 bases matching TRBD1. The CDR3 totals 12 residues. The trim removed 5 bases at V and 8 bases at J, leaving 4 bases unmatched. Germline lookup yields CDR1 MNHNS and CDR2 SASEGT. CDR3 protein: CASSTRTGEAFF. For the CDR3, the DNA is TGTGCCAGCAGTACCCGGACAGGGGAAGCTTTCTTT.

The genes are TRBV11-2 and TRBJ2-7; 8 bases align to TRBD1. Germline assignment: CDR1 SGHAT and CDR2 FQNNGV. V lost 3 bases and J lost 1; bases outside the gene matches: 2. This CDR3 region has 14 residues. The CDR3: CASSFDRGSYEQYF. The DNA for the CDR3 is TGTGCCAGCAGCTTCGACAGGGGTTCCTACGAGCAGTACTTC.

Only a few counts were recorded for this clonotype. This chain joins TRBV18 and TRBJ2-1; 10 nucleotides align to TRBD2. From germline, CDR1 is KGHSH and CDR2 LQKENI. V was clipped by 3 bases and J by 8 bases; unmatched bases: 4. The CDR3 loop spans 14 amino acids. The CDR3 spells CASSPSGGEHEQFF. The CDR3 region has the DNA TGTGCCAGCTCACCGAGCGGGGGGGAACATGAGCAGTTCTTC.

This clonotype was observed a few times. J is TRBJ1-5 and V is TRBV19; 10 bases match TRBD1. Germline values: CDR1 LNHDA, CDR2 SQIVND (reference sequence). V gave up 8 bases and J gave up 7 bases; unmatched junction bases: 5. The CDR3 runs 13 residues. CDR3 DNA: TGTGCCAGTCGGGACAGGGGTGGGCAGCCCCAGCATTTT. This translates into CASRDRGGQPQHF.

This clonotype was counted a few times. The rearrangement uses TRBV7-3 and TRBJ2-7; no clear D gene. Germline CDR1 SGHTA, CDR2 FQGTGA. The CDR3 is 12 residues long. V dropped 5 bases and J dropped 1 base, with 6 bases sitting between them. CDR3: CASSRPSYEQYF. The CDR3 nucleotides are TGTGCCAGCAGCCGTCCATCCTACGAGCAGTACTTC.

This clonotype turned up a few times. V gene TRBV9 combines with J gene TRBJ1-5; 10 bases are a match to TRBD1. V lost 0 bases and J lost 5; bases outside the gene matches: 5. This CDR3 is 16 amino acids long. Germline CDR1 reads SGDLS; CDR2 reads YYNGEE. CDR3 sequence reads: CASSVGTGGADQPQHF. CDR3 sequence (DNA): TGTGCCAGCAGCGTAGGGACAGGGGGAGCGGATCAGCCCCAGCATTTT.

The rearrangement links TRBV7-2 to TRBJ1-1; a weak D match, TRBD1 (6 bases). In germline, CDR1 is SGHTA, CDR2 FQGNSA. The CDR3 has 15 amino acids. Trimming pared 5 bases from V and 4 bases from J, leaving 17 bases between. CDR3: CASSMKTGGSTEAFF. CDR3 nucleotide sequence: TGTGCCAGCAGCATGAAGACAGGTGGGAGCACTGAAGCTTTCTTT.

This rearrangement joins TRBV30 to TRBJ1-5; no clear D gene. The CDR3 is 13 amino acids. V dropped 3 bases and J dropped 0 bases, with 6 bases sitting between them. Germline-derived CDR1 and CDR2 are GTSNPN and SVGIG (reference sequence). This chain's CDR3 is CAWSPDSNQPQHF. The CDR3 bases are TGTGCCTGGAGCCCAGATAGCAATCAGCCCCAGCATTTT.

The chain recombines TRBV6-1 with TRBJ1-5; TRBD1 matches at 7 bases. The J segment lost 4 bases and the V segment lost 9 bases, leaving 6 bases of the junction unmatched. Germline CDR1 and CDR2: MNHNS and SASEGT. The CDR3 is 13 amino acids. CDR3 region: CASWTGRNQPQHF. The CDR3 coding sequence is TGTGCCAGTTGGACAGGACGAAATCAGCCCCAGCATTTT.